The rows below give T cell receptor beta chains drawn from one sample of a study of Graves' ophthalmopathy and Graves' hyperthyroidism. TCRdb re-called the multiplex PCR reads with MiXCR, one entry per CDR3 protein. The table has some 370,000 distinct CDR3 sequences, 15% to 20% seen once; the top ten hold roughly 2.4%. The sample taken for sequencing was peripheral blood. The receptors here all came from an adult woman with stable Graves' hyperthyroidism. Each CDR3 is given with its conserved first and last residue. Each record gives: D gene, clone size, V gene, J gene, CDR3 DNA, CDR3 protein. A D gene is named only where the DNA matches it firmly. Clone size is shown for a subset of rows, as once, few, many or a class of expanded clone.

TRBD1	many	TRBV2	TRBJ2-4	TGTGCCAGCAGTTCTGACAGGGTAGCCAAAAACATTCAGTACTTC	CASSSDRVAKNIQYF
NA	many	TRBV11-2	TRBJ1-1	TGTGCCAGCAGCTTAGAAAACGTCTTCACTGAAGCTTTCTTT	CASSLENVFTEAFF
NA	many	TRBV4-1	TRBJ1-1	TGCGCCAGCAGAGGACGCCGAATCCTGCCGAACACTGAAGCTTTCTTT	CASRGRRILPNTEAFF
TRBD1	NA	TRBV12-3/TRBV12-4	TRBJ2-7	TGTGCCAGCAGCCGACAGGGAAGGCAGTACTTC	CASSRQGRQYF
NA	many	TRBV28	TRBJ1-1	TGTGCCAGCAGTTGGGGGGCCGCGGCCACTGAAGCTTTCTTT	CASSWGAAATEAFF
TRBD2	many	TRBV5-1	TRBJ2-2	TGCGCCAGCAGCTTGGGGCGCGGGGGTGCCGGGGAGCTGTTTTTT	CASSLGRGGAGELFF
NA	many	TRBV6-5	TRBJ1-1	TGTGCCAGCAGTTACTCGGAGGGGAACACTGAAGCTTTCTTT	CASSYSEGNTEAFF
NA	many	TRBV27	TRBJ2-5	TGTGCCAGCAGTTTAGACGGGGAGACCCAGTACTTC	CASSLDGETQYF
NA	NA	TRBV6-5	TRBJ2-5	TGTGCCAGCAGTTACTCGAGTACAAAAGAGACCCAGTACTTC	CASSYSSTKETQYF
NA	many	TRBV3-1	TRBJ1-5	TGTGCCAGCAGCCATCGGGTGGGGAATCAGCCCCAGCATTTT	CASSHRVGNQPQHF
NA	many	TRBV6-1	TRBJ1-3	TGTGCCAGCAGTCCACGACAATCCTATGGAAACACCATATATTTT	CASSPRQSYGNTIYF
NA	few	TRBV12-3/TRBV12-4	TRBJ2-5	TGTGCCAGCGGGGCCGGCAGGGGCCAAGAGACCCAGTACTTC	CASGAGRGQETQYF
NA	many	TRBV18	TRBJ1-1	TGTGCCAGCTCACCGGACAGCCAGAACACTGAAGCTTTCTTT	CASSPDSQNTEAFF
TRBD1	many	TRBV12-3/TRBV12-4	TRBJ2-4	TGTGCCAGCAGTCTTTTATATGGGACAGGGGGCGAGGAGGACATTCAGTACTTC	CASSLLYGTGGEEDIQYF
TRBD2	many	TRBV24-1	TRBJ2-5	TGTGCCACCAGTGATTCTAGTGAAGCGGGAACCCAGTACTTC	CATSDSSEAGTQYF
NA	NA	TRBV3-1	TRBJ2-2	TGTGCCAGCAGCCCGCTAGCTCAAGTTCCGGCCGGGGAGCTGTTTTTT	CASSPLAQVPAGELFF
TRBD1	many	TRBV7-2	TRBJ1-6	TGTGCCAGCAGCTTAGCGGACAGGGATAATTCACCCCTCCACTTT	CASSLADRDNSPLHF
TRBD1	NA	TRBV19	TRBJ2-4	TGTGCCAGTAGTTCTTCGACAGGGGGCCAAAAACTAGCCAAAAACATTCAGTACTTC	CASSSSTGGQKLAKNIQYF
NA	many	TRBV13	TRBJ1-1	TGTGCCAGCCACCTCGGACAGCCGAACACTGAAGCTTTCTTT	CASHLGQPNTEAFF
TRBD1	NA	TRBV6-1	TRBJ1-2	TGTGCCAGCAGCCCCGGGACAGCCTCCGGCTACATCTTC	CASSPGTASGYIF
NA	many	TRBV28	TRBJ1-2	TGTGCCAGCAGTGTACGGGGGTTCAACTATGGCTACACCTTC	CASSVRGFNYGYTF
NA	NA	TRBV7-8	TRBJ1-1	TGTGCCAGCAGCTTTCTTGGGGGTATGGCTTTCTTT	CASSFLGGMAFF
NA	NA	TRBV4-2	TRBJ2-2	TGTGCCAGCAGCCAGAGTGACGGACTCTTGAACACCGGGGAGCTGTTTTTT	CASSQSDGLLNTGELFF
TRBD2	few	TRBV11-2	TRBJ2-2	TGTGCCAGCAGCCTCCGGACTAGCGGGAGGTCGAACACCGGGGAGCTGTTTTTT	CASSLRTSGRSNTGELFF
TRBD1	NA	TRBV6-2/TRBV6-3	TRBJ1-1	TGTGCCAGCAGGAAACAGGGGGAGTGGACTGAAGCTTTCTTT	CASRKQGEWTEAFF
TRBD2	many	TRBV3-1	TRBJ2-7	TGTGCCAGCAGCCCCGCTGGCGGGAGCTTCTACGAGCAGTACTTC	CASSPAGGSFYEQYF
NA	NA	TRBV4-3	TRBJ1-3	TGCGCCAGCAGCCCGGGACGCCGCGATAGCTCTGGAAACACCATATATTTT	CASSPGRRDSSGNTIYF
NA	many	TRBV28	TRBJ2-5	TGTGCCAGCAGCAACGGACAGATCCAAGAGACCCAGTACTTC	CASSNGQIQETQYF
NA	many	TRBV18	TRBJ1-2	TGTGCCAGCTCACCACCGGGAGGGCATGGCTACACCTTC	CASSPPGGHGYTF
TRBD2	many	TRBV7-6	TRBJ2-7	TGTGCCAGCAGCCCAACGGCGGGAGAGGGGTACGAGCAGTACTTC	CASSPTAGEGYEQYF
NA	many	TRBV10-3	TRBJ1-6	TGTGCCATCAGGAGGACAGATAATTCACCCCTCCACTTT	CAIRRTDNSPLHF
NA	NA	TRBV3-1	TRBJ2-5	TGTGCCAGCAGCCAGTCTTCGCGTAGGACGCAAGAGACCCAGTACTTC	CASSQSSRRTQETQYF
NA	many	TRBV7-9	TRBJ1-2	TGTGCCAGCAGCTTCCCGGGCTGGAGCTACACCTTC	CASSFPGWSYTF
TRBD1	NA	TRBV6-1	TRBJ1-1	TGTGCCAACAGTCCGACAGGGACCACTGAAGCTTTCTTT	CANSPTGTTEAFF
NA	many	TRBV28	TRBJ2-5	TGTGCCAGCAGTTTATGGGTAGGCGCAAGGGAGACCCAGTACTTC	CASSLWVGARETQYF
NA	many	TRBV7-8	TRBJ1-1	TGTGCCAGCAGCTTAGGAGTGCATCTAAACACTGAAGCTTTCTTT	CASSLGVHLNTEAFF
TRBD2	many	TRBV7-2	TRBJ2-7	TGTGCCAGCAGCTTAGCGCGTCGGCTAGCGGTCCCCTACGAGCAGTACTTC	CASSLARRLAVPYEQYF
NA	many	TRBV20-1	TRBJ1-1	TGCAGTGCCCACCGGGGGCTTTCGACTGAAGCTTTCTTT	CSAHRGLSTEAFF
NA	many	TRBV6-2/TRBV6-3	TRBJ1-2	TGTGCCAGCAGTTACCTCAGGGAGAGCTACACCTTC	CASSYLRESYTF
TRBD2	many	TRBV7-9	TRBJ2-5	TGTGCCAGCAGCCCTCATAGCGGGAGTCGGGAGACCCAGTACTTC	CASSPHSGSRETQYF
TRBD1	NA	TRBV12-3/TRBV12-4	TRBJ1-5	TGTGCCAGCAGACAACGGACAGGGGTTGATCAGCCCCAGCATTTT	CASRQRTGVDQPQHF
NA	many	TRBV20-1	TRBJ2-7	TGCAGTGCTAGACAGGAGTCCTACGAGCAGTACTTC	CSARQESYEQYF
NA	few	TRBV29-1	TRBJ2-1	TGCAGCGTTGTGCTAGCCAACTCCTACAATGAGCAGTTCTTC	CSVVLANSYNEQFF
NA	NA	TRBV4-3	TRBJ2-7	TGCGCCAGCAGCCTTAGCCACCCCAACGAGCAGTACTTC	CASSLSHPNEQYF
NA	NA	TRBV10-3	TRBJ1-4	TGTGCCATCTCGCGGTCTGGTGAAAAACTGTTTTTT	CAISRSGEKLFF
NA	many	TRBV28	TRBJ1-1	TGTGCCAGCAACCTCAGGCCCTCGGATGAAGCTTTCTTT	CASNLRPSDEAFF
NA	many	TRBV2	TRBJ1-1	TGTGCCAGCAGATCCAGGGATTACACTGAAGCTTTCTTT	CASRSRDYTEAFF
NA	many	TRBV5-1	TRBJ2-2	TGCGCCAGCAGCTTGTTGGCAGGAAGTGACGGGGAGCTGTTTTTT	CASSLLAGSDGELFF
NA	many	TRBV6-5	TRBJ2-5	TGTGCCAGCAGTTTTTACGGCCCCTCCGGGGAGACCCAGTACTTC	CASSFYGPSGETQYF
NA	many	TRBV11-2	TRBJ1-3	TGTGCCAGCAGCCCCCCCGTGGGACTCTTCTCTGGAAACACCATATATTTT	CASSPPVGLFSGNTIYF
NA	many	TRBV4-1	TRBJ1-1	TGCGCCAGCAGCCAAGATACTAGGTTTGGTGAAGCTTTCTTT	CASSQDTRFGEAFF
NA	few	TRBV19	TRBJ2-5	TGTGCCAGTAATATAAAGGGAAAGGGAGAGACCCAGTACTTC	CASNIKGKGETQYF
NA	many	TRBV27	TRBJ1-2	TGTGCCAGCAGTTTAGGCCGGGAAGTAGTTAGAGGCTACACCTTC	CASSLGREVVRGYTF
NA	NA	TRBV4-2	TRBJ1-2	TGTGCCAGCGCTCTTGACAGCCAGTCTAACTATGGCTACACCTTC	CASALDSQSNYGYTF
NA	few	TRBV30	TRBJ2-4	TGTGCCTGGAGTGGGACCCGAAAAAACATTCAGTACTTC	CAWSGTRKNIQYF
NA	many	TRBV18	TRBJ1-2	TGTGCCAGCTCACCATTCGGGAAGGGGACCTCGCCTTATGGCTACACCTTC	CASSPFGKGTSPYGYTF
NA	NA	TRBV28	TRBJ1-6	TGTGCCAGCAGCTTAACAGGAGGCGGATCACCCCTCCACTTT	CASSLTGGGSPLHF
NA	many	TRBV6-5	TRBJ1-2	TGTGCCAGCAGTCGTCCCCAGGGGTTCGGCTACACCTTC	CASSRPQGFGYTF